The entry below describes one T cell receptor (beta chain). These data come from a study of blood T cell repertoires in COVID-19. Study-wide background: Samples representing acute and convalescent COVID-19 were sourced from the United States, Italy and Spain.

Per the original data handling: Estimated nucleated cell counts came from reference gene primer amplification. Data came from immunoSEQ multiplex PCR; TCRdb stores just in-frame clones and leaves some out. D and trimming come from the DNA, and the V and J calls and clone size come from that table. The table records about 260,000 clones, around 90% of them present only once. Seattle's enrolled individuals joined amid active infection and were then monitored longitudinally. Trimming shortened V by 6 bases and J by 6 bases, and 12 bases separated the two germline ends. Germline loops: CDR1 SNHLY, CDR2 FYNNEI. This CDR3 has 12 amino acids.

Input material: peripheral blood. The sequence was collected from an older woman with COVID-19, enrolled during active disease. The chain is built from TRBV2 and TRBJ2-7, with D possibly matching TRBD1 (6 bases). The CDR3 spells CASSLVGGEQYF. The CDR3 nucleotides are TGTGCCAGCAGCCTCGTAGGGGGCGAGCAGTACTTC.